The 32 T cell receptor beta chains below all came from one sample that was sequenced in a study of T cell responses to AZD1222 COVID-19 vaccine (dated by TCRdb to the early 2020s). Libraries were built with the immunoSEQ multiplex PCR assay. The clones in this table, taken by TCRdb from immuneACCESS, are in-frame only. Not every clone is retained; where verified, under half of the shortfall comes from an unresolved V gene, and the cause of the rest is unknown. This sample has some 150,000 clones in its table, and 90% of those were observed once. The top ten constitute less than 2% of the sample. The time point label here, explained by the study, means: baseline before first vaccination. The sample in question was peripheral blood, obtained on day 0 of AZD1222 vaccination. The receptors shown here come from an adult in good health.

The rearrangement joins TRBV2 to TRBJ2-3; 11 bases agree with TRBD2. The CDR3 has 16 amino acids. V lost 2 bases, J lost 0 bases, and 1 base stayed unmatched. CDR1 is SNHLY and CDR2 is FYNNEI in the germline V gene. The CDR3 coding sequence is TGTGCCAGCAGTGAATCTAGCGGGAGGAGCACAGATACGCAGTATTTT. Its translation: CASSESSGRSTDTQYF.

The chain employs TRBV6-1 and TRBJ1-3; D is uncertain. The V end was cut by 2 bases, the J end by 4 bases, with 6 bases between. Germline lookup yields CDR1 MNHNS and CDR2 SASEGT. This CDR3 region has 13 residues. The DNA for the CDR3 is TGTGCCAGCAGTGAAATATCGGGAAACACCATATATTTT. Translation gives CASSEISGNTIYF.

J is TRBJ2-5 and V is TRBV6-6, with D tentatively TRBD2 (5 bases). The CDR3 sequence is 16 residues long. Trimming took off 1 base at V and 9 bases at J, with 21 bases between the two ends. The germline V gene has CDR1 MNHNY and CDR2 SVGAGI (reference sequence). The CDR3 nucleotides read TGTGCCAGCAGTTACTTGTCGGGCCGCCCCGAGGGTCCCCAGTACTTC. Its translation: CASSYLSGRPEGPQYF.

The CDR3 bases are TGTGCCAGCAGCTTCGGACAGGCCAGTAACTATGGCTACACCTTC. Its translation: CASSFGQASNYGYTF. The J gene is TRBJ1-2, the V gene TRBV7-2; TRBD1 matches at 7 bases. J lost 1 base, V lost 3 bases, and 5 bases had no gene match. The CDR3 consists of 15 residues. The germline V gene encodes CDR1 SGHTA and CDR2 FQGNSA.

In the case of this clone: Relative to the germline gene, one junction end is altered; a read error may explain this. The chain is built from TRBV7-7 and TRBJ2-2; a weak D match, TRBD1 (6 bases). Per germline, CDR1 SSHAT and CDR2 FNYEAQ (reference sequence). The CDR3 covers 13 residues. The CDR3 is CASSHRETGELFF. In DNA form, the CDR3 reads TGTGCTAGCAGCCACAGGGAAACCGGGGAGCTGTTTTTT.

V is TRBV27 and J is TRBJ1-5, with TRBD1 identical over 10 bases. After removal of 8 bases from V and 2 bases from J, the junction contained 3 bases not matched to a gene. Germline CDR1 MNHEY, CDR2 SMNVEV (reference sequence). CDR3 size: 14 residues. CDR3 bases: TGTGCCAGCGGAGGACAGGGGGGCAATCAGCCCCAGCATTTT. This translates into CASGGQGGNQPQHF.

This chain joins TRBV11-3 and TRBJ2-7; perhaps TRBD2 as D (6 bases). With 1 base removed from V and 2 bases from J, the gap between germline ends came to 12 bases. Germline CDR1 SGHNT, CDR2 YENEEA. The CDR3 runs 15 residues. CDR3 residues: CASSLAGDRTYEQYF. CDR3 DNA sequence: TGTGCCAGCAGCTTAGCGGGAGATCGAACCTACGAGCAGTACTTC.

Concerning this clone: The junction does not match germline at one end; this may be a read error. This chain connects TRBV18 to TRBJ1-1; D is ambiguous. Per the germline V gene, CDR1 is KGHSH and CDR2 is LQKENI. This CDR3 region has 12 residues. The CDR3 coding sequence is TGTGCCAGCTCACAGGGCCCCGAGGGAAACAAATTT. It is translated as CASSQGPEGNKF.

J is TRBJ2-7 and V is TRBV19; D is uncertain. Trimming removed 9 bases from V and 0 bases from J, with 18 bases in between. Germline CDR1 is LNHDA and CDR2 is SQIVND (reference sequence). The CDR3 loop spans 15 amino acids. The CDR3 loop reads CASSSQVFLSYEQYF. CDR3 in DNA: TGTGCCAGCTCCTCCCAGGTTTTCCTCTCCTACGAGCAGTACTTC.

The CDR3 coding sequence is TGTGCCAGCAGCCACCGGGACAGTTCTAATGAAAAACTGTTTTTT. The encoded protein is CASSHRDSSNEKLFF. V is TRBV13 and J is TRBJ1-4, with 7 bases lining up with TRBD1. In germline, CDR1 is PRHDT, CDR2 FYEKMQ (reference sequence). The J segment lost 3 bases and the V segment lost 5 bases, leaving 6 bases of the junction unmatched. The length of the CDR3 is 15 residues.

The chain couples TRBV15 to TRBJ1-5, with D possibly matching TRBD1 (5 bases). V was pared by 6 bases and J by 4 bases, with 7 bases between. The CDR3 length is 12 residues. Germline-derived CDR1 and CDR2 are LNHNV and YYDKDF (reference sequence). CDR3 region: CATSTGNQPQHF. The CDR3 bases are TGTGCCACCAGTACAGGTAATCAGCCCCAGCATTTT.

This clone occurred once. The CDR3 bases are TGTGCCACCAGTGATGGCGGCAGGGGGTACGAGCAGTACTTC. Translation gives CATSDGGRGYEQYF. The rearrangement uses TRBV24-1 and TRBJ2-7, with 7 bases lining up with TRBD1. With V trimmed by 3 bases and J by 4 bases, 5 bases remained unmatched. In germline, CDR1 is KGHDR, CDR2 SFDVKD. The CDR3 spans 14 residues.

This chain joins TRBV5-1 and TRBJ2-1; the D gene is possibly TRBD2 (6 bases). This CDR3 has 16 amino acids. V lost 4 bases to trimming and J lost 14 bases, with 28 bases between them. Germline V gene sequence: CDR1 SGHRS, CDR2 YFSETQ. CDR3 amino acids: CASSEGPLQRTTGEFF. As DNA, the CDR3 is TGCGCCAGCAGCGAGGGGCCCCTTCAGCGGACAACGGGGGAGTTCTTC.

In DNA form, the CDR3 reads TGTGCCAGCACCCTAGACAGGGGGCTTTCCTATAATTCACCCCTCCACTTT. Translation gives CASTLDRGLSYNSPLHF. The chain recombines TRBV28 with TRBJ1-6, with TRBD1 matching over 10 bases. Trimming took 7 bases from V and 1 from J; bases not matched to a gene: 7. This CDR3 region has 17 residues. The V gene's germline CDR1 is MDHEN and CDR2 SYDVKM.

The V and J genes are TRBV24-1 and TRBJ2-3, with D possibly matching TRBD1 (6 bases). With 1 base removed from V and 1 base from J, the gap between germline ends came to 11 bases. CDR3 size: 16 residues. Germline V CDR1 and CDR2: KGHDR, SFDVKD. CDR3 DNA sequence: TGTGCCACCAGTGATTTCTCAGGGGCTGGCACAGATACGCAGTATTTT. Translation: CATSDFSGAGTDTQYF.

This chain links TRBV14 with TRBJ2-7, with D perhaps TRBD1 (5 bases). Looked up from germline, CDR1 is SGHDN and CDR2 is FVKESK. V lost 4 bases and J lost 2, with 9 bases in between. The CDR3 length is 13 residues. The DNA for the CDR3 is TGTGCCAGCAGCCGACAGAATACCTACGAGCAGTACTTC. Translating gives CASSRQNTYEQYF.

This clone was seen a single time. The CDR3 spells CASLGSLTYNEQFF. Here the CDR3 DNA reads TGTGCCAGCCTGGGATCGCTAACCTACAATGAGCAGTTCTTC. The chain has TRBV2 and TRBJ2-1; D remains unclear. The CDR3 extends over 14 amino acids. Trimming removed 8 bases from V and 2 bases from J, with 13 bases in between. Germline V lookup: CDR1 SNHLY, CDR2 FYNNEI.

The table lists this clone with a count of one. The CDR3 sequence is CAISESSQGVENYGYTF. CDR3 in DNA: TGTGCCATCAGTGAGTCCTCACAGGGGGTAGAAAACTATGGCTACACCTTC. The chain links TRBV10-3 to TRBJ1-2, with TRBD1 identical over 8 bases. The ends lost 0 bases at V and 2 bases at J; junction bases unmatched: 8. CDR1 and CDR2 (germline): ENHRY, SYGVKD. This CDR3 region has 17 residues.

The chain couples TRBV7-8 to TRBJ1-2, with TRBD1 matching over 8 bases. The germline V gene has CDR1 SGHVS and CDR2 FQNEAQ. The junction had 8 bases not matched to a gene; V was cut back by 5 bases and J by 0 bases. This CDR3 has 16 residues. The CDR3: CASSPDRVSSNYGYTF. CDR3 sequence (DNA): TGTGCCAGCAGCCCGGACAGGGTGTCTTCTAACTATGGCTACACCTTC. Variable domain in full (rest from reference TRBV7-8 and TRBJ1-2): GAGVSQSPRYKVAKRGQDVALRCDPISGHVSLFWYQQALGQGPEFLTYFQNEAQLDKSGLPSDRFFAERPEGSVSTLKIQRTQQEDSAVYLCASSPDRVSSNYGYTFGSGTRLTVV.

The chain has TRBV7-9 and TRBJ1-2, with D possibly matching TRBD1 (5 bases). The germline V gene has CDR1 SEHNR and CDR2 FQNEAQ (reference sequence). Trimming pared 2 bases from V and 8 bases from J, leaving 15 bases between. The CDR3 runs to 14 residues. DNA of the CDR3: TGTGCCAGCAGCTTACCGGGACCCGGTGGGGGCTACACCTTC. Translated, it gives CASSLPGPGGGYTF.

The chain links TRBV5-1 to TRBJ1-2, with D possibly being TRBD1 (6 bases). Germline V gene data show CDR1 as SGHRS and CDR2 as YFSETQ. There are 14 residues in the CDR3. The V gene lost 5 bases and the J gene lost 4 bases, with 15 bases spanning the gap. CDR3 loop: CASREGGPSYGYTF. CDR3 nucleotides: TGCGCCAGCAGAGAAGGGGGTCCCTCCTATGGCTACACCTTC.

The genes are TRBV7-2 and TRBJ2-2; weak D call: TRBD2 (6 bases). V was pared by 7 bases and J by 2 bases, with 14 bases between. The CDR3 spans 15 residues. Germline-derived CDR1 and CDR2 are SGHTA and FQGNSA. In nucleotides, the CDR3 is TGTGCCAGCACGCCACCTAGCGTCAACACCGGGGAGCTGTTTTTT. Translation: CASTPPSVNTGELFF.

This chain connects TRBV4-1 to TRBJ2-7, with TRBD2 matching over 9 bases. The CDR3 runs to 16 residues. Germline values: CDR1 MGHRA, CDR2 YSYEKL. The V segment lost 0 bases and the J segment 0 bases; nucleotides outside the gene matches: 3. CDR3: CASSQDTTSGSYEQYF. As DNA, the CDR3 is TGCGCCAGCAGCCAAGATACGACTAGCGGCTCCTACGAGCAGTACTTC.

The chain has TRBV28 and TRBJ1-1; TRBD1 agrees at 12 bases. The CDR3 is 13 residues long. The V gene end was trimmed by 8 bases and the J gene end by 10 bases; junction bases not matched to a gene: 8. From germline, CDR1 is MDHEN and CDR2 SYDVKM. The CDR3 DNA is TGTGCCAGCTGGGGGGACAGGGGGCTGGGAGCTTTCTTT. It codes for CASWGDRGLGAFF.

V is TRBV25-1 and J is TRBJ1-1; 7 bases match TRBD1. Per germline, CDR1 MGHDK and CDR2 SYGVNS. The length of the CDR3 is 13 residues. Trimming took 6 bases from V and 5 from J; bases not matched to a gene: 6. The DNA of the CDR3 is TGTGCCAGCAGGAGGACAGGCGGGACTGAAGCTTTCTTT. It is translated as CASRRTGGTEAFF. Drawing the rest from reference TRBV25-1 and TRBJ1-1, the complete variable domain is EADIYQTPRYLVIGTGKKITLECSQTMGHDKMYWYQQDPGMELHLIHYSYGVNSTEKGDLSSESTVSRIRTEHFPLTLESARPSHTSQYLCASRRTGGTEAFFGQGTRLTVV.

The chain couples TRBV5-4 to TRBJ2-3, with TRBD1 identical over 9 bases. The CDR3 is 17 residues long. CDR1 and CDR2 (germline): SGHNT, YYREEE (reference sequence). V lost 4 bases to trimming and J lost 0 bases; unmatched junction nucleotides: 9. The CDR3 reads CASSIRTGGPSTDTQYF. For the CDR3, the DNA is TGTGCCAGCAGCATACGTACAGGGGGCCCTAGCACAGATACGCAGTATTTT. Complete variable domain (other parts from reference TRBV5-4 and TRBJ2-3): ETGVTQSPTHLIKTRGQQVTLRCSSQSGHNTVSWYQQALGQGPQFIFQYYREEENGRGNFPPRFSGLQFPNYSSELNVNALELDDSALYLCASSIRTGGPSTDTQYFGPGTRLTVL.

On this clone itself: The same CDR3 can be traced to other DNA sequences in this sample. The rearrangement joins TRBV19 to TRBJ1-5; D is perhaps TRBD1 (6 bases). The V gene lost 1 base and the J gene lost 7 bases, with 8 bases spanning the gap. Germline V gives CDR1 LNHDA, CDR2 SQIVND (reference sequence). The CDR3 has 13 residues. The CDR3 bases are TGTGCCAGTAGTATAGTAGGGGGACAGCCCCAGCATTTT. It translates to CASSIVGGQPQHF. Full variable domain (missing parts from reference TRBV19 and TRBJ1-5): DGGITQSPKYLFRKEGQNVTLSCEQNLNHDAMYWYRQDPGQGLRLIYYSQIVNDFQKGDIAEGYSVSREKKESFPLTVTSAQKNPTAFYLCASSIVGGQPQHFGDGTRLSIL.

V gene TRBV13 combines with J gene TRBJ2-7, with 13 bases fitting TRBD2. The CDR3 extends over 16 amino acids. Looked up from germline, CDR1 is PRHDT and CDR2 is FYEKMQ (reference sequence). The trim removed 5 bases at V and 0 bases at J, leaving 4 bases unmatched. This chain's CDR3 is CASSGGTSGDSYEQYF. The CDR3 nucleotides read TGTGCCAGCAGCGGAGGGACTAGCGGGGACTCCTACGAGCAGTACTTC.

The chain couples TRBV14 to TRBJ2-7; 10 bases fit TRBD2. J gave up 6 bases and V 1 base, and 6 bases lay outside the gene matches. This CDR3 comprises 15 residues. Per germline, CDR1 SGHDN and CDR2 FVKESK. Here the CDR3 reads CASSQGLAGVVEQYF. The CDR3 bases are TGTGCCAGCAGCCAAGGGCTAGCGGGAGTGGTCGAGCAGTACTTC.

On this clone: The junction departs from germline at one end; a sequencing error may be responsible. The chain combines TRBV5-5 with TRBJ1-4; 9 bases are a match to TRBD1. Looked up from germline, CDR1 is SGHKS and CDR2 is YYEKEE (reference sequence). The CDR3 extends over 14 amino acids. The CDR3 region has the DNA TGTGCCAGCAGCTTGGGGTCCATTTCCGGGACAGGGTATTTT. This codes for CASSLGSISGTGYF.

The chain couples TRBV3-1 (or the pseudogene TRBV3-2) to TRBJ2-1; D may be TRBD2 (6 bases). The CDR3 runs 17 residues. V was pared by 0 bases and J by 6 bases, with 18 bases between. From germline, CDR1 is LGHDT and CDR2 YNNKEL (reference sequence). The CDR3 sequence: CASSQDPGLPVGNEQFF. The CDR3 nucleotides are TGTGCCAGCAGCCAAGATCCCGGACTACCGGTGGGCAATGAGCAGTTCTTC.

The V gene is TRBV7-9, the J gene TRBJ2-7; TRBD1 matches at 8 bases. The V gene end was trimmed by 6 bases and the J gene end by 3 bases; junction bases not matched to a gene: 13. Germline CDR1 and CDR2: SEHNR and FQNEAQ (reference sequence). The CDR3 length is 16 residues. The CDR3 sequence: CASSTTGTGKYYEQYF. CDR3 DNA: TGTGCCAGCAGTACAACCGGGACAGGAAAATACTACGAGCAGTACTTC.